The sequence of this T cell receptor (beta chain) was determined in a study of cytomegalovirus exposure and HLA in healthy donors. Overall study: Researchers previously reported finding roughly 120 million unique TCR beta sequences from about 200 million T cells.

This clone was seen only a few times. V lost 2 bases and J lost 4, with 8 bases in between. The germline V gene encodes CDR1 MNHNY and CDR2 SVGAGI (reference sequence). This CDR3 has 13 amino acids. PCR was performed using 60 Vbeta and 13 Jbeta primers. The repertoire was sequenced with immunoSEQ multiplex PCR; TCRdb's copy has only in-frame clones and lacks some. The sample consists of 120,000 to 150,000 clones, almost 80% of them appearing once. The TCR comes from a woman in her twenties or thirties in good health and CMV-seronegative. The specimen sequenced was PBMCs. This chain links TRBV6-6 with TRBJ1-1; no clear D gene. CDR3 loop: CASSYRESTEAFF. The CDR3 DNA is TGTGCCAGCAGTTACAGGGAGAGCACTGAAGCTTTCTTT.